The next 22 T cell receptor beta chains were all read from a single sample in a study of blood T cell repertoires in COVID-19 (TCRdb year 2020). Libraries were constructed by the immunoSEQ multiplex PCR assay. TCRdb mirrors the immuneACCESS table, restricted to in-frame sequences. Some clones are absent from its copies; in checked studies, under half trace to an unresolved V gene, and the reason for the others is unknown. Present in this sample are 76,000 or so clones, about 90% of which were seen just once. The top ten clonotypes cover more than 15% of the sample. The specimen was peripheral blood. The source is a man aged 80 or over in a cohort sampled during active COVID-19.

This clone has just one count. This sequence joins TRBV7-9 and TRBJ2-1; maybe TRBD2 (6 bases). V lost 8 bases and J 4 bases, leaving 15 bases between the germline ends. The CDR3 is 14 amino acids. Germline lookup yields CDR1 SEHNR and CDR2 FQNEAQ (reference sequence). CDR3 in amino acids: CASGGTDQYNEQFF. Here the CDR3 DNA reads TGTGCCAGCGGCGGGACCGACCAATACAATGAGCAGTTCTTC.

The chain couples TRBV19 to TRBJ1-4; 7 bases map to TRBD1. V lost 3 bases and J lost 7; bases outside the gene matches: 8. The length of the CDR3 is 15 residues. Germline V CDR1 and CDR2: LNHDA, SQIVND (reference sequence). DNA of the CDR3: TGTGCCAGTAGTATGTTCGGACAGGAGCCTGAAAAACTGTTTTTT. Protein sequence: CASSMFGQEPEKLFF.

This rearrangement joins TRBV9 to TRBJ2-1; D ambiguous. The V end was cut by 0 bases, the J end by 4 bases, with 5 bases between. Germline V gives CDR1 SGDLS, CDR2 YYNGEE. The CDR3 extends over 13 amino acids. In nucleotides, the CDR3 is TGTGCCAGCAGCGTAGAACTTTACAATGAGCAGTTCTTC. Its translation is CASSVELYNEQFF.

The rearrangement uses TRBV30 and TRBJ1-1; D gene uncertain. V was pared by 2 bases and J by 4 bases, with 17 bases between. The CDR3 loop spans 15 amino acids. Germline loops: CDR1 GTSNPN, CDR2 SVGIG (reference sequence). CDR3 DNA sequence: TGTGCCTGGAGTCTGGGTCCGGGGATCAGCACTGAAGCTTTCTTT. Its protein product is CAWSLGPGISTEAFF.

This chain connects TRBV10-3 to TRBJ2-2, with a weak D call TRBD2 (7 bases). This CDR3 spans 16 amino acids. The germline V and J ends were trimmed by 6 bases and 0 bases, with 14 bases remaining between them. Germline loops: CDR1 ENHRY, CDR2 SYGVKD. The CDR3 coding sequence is TGTGCCATCAGGGGAGGGGGTGATGCGAACACCGGGGAGCTGTTTTTT. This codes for CAIRGGGDANTGELFF.

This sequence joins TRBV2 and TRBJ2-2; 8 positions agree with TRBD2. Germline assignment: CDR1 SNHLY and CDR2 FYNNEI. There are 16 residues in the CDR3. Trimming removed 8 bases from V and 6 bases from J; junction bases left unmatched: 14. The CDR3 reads CASGPLAGTTPGELFF. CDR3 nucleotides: TGTGCCAGCGGACCATTAGCGGGGACTACCCCCGGGGAGCTGTTTTTT.

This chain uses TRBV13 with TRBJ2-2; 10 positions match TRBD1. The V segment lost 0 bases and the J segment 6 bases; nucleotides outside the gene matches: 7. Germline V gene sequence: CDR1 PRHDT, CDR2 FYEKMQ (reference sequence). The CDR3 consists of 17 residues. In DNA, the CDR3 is TGTGCCAGCAGCTTAGGATGGGACAGGGGAGAGGCCGGGGAGCTGTTTTTT. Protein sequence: CASSLGWDRGEAGELFF. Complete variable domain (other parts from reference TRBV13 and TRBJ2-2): AAGVIQSPRHLIKEKRETATLKCYPIPRHDTVYWYQQGPGQDPQFLISFYEKMQSDKGSIPDRFSAQQFSDYHSELNMSSLELGDSALYFCASSLGWDRGEAGELFFGEGSRLTVL.

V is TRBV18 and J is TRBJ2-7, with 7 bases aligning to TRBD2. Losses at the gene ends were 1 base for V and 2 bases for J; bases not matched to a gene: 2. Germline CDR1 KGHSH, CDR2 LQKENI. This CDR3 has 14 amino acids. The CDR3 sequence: CASSPQRGPYEQYF. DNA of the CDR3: TGTGCCAGCTCACCACAGCGGGGACCCTACGAGCAGTACTTC.

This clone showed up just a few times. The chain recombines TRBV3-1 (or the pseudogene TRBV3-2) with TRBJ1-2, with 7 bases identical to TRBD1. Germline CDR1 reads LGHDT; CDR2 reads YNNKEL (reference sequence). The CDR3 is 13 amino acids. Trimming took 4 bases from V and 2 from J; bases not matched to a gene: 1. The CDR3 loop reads CASSRDSNYGYTF. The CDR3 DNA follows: TGTGCCAGCAGCCGGGACAGCAACTATGGCTACACCTTC.

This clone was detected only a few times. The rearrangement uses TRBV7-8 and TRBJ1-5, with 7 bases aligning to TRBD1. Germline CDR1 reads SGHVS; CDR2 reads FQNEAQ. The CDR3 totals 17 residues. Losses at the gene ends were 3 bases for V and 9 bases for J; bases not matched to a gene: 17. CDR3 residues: CASSFAGTELRSAPQHF. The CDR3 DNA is TGTGCCAGCAGCTTCGCCGGGACAGAGCTTAGGAGTGCGCCCCAGCATTTT. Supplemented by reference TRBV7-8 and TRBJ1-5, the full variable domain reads GAGVSQSPRYKVAKRGQDVALRCDPISGHVSLFWYQQALGQGPEFLTYFQNEAQLDKSGLPSDRFFAERPEGSVSTLKIQRTQQEDSAVYLCASSFAGTELRSAPQHFGDGTRLSIL.

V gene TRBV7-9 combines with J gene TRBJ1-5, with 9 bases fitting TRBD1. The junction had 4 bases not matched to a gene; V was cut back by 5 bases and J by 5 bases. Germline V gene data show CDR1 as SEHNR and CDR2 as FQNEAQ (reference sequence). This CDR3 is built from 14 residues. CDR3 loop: CASSMDRGDQPQHF. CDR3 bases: TGTGCCAGCAGCATGGACAGGGGCGATCAGCCCCAGCATTTT.

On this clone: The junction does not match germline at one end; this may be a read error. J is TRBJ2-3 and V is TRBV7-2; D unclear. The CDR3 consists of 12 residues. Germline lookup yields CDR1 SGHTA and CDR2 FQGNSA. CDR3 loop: CASSGGTDTQYF. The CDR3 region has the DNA TGTGCCAGCAGCGGCGGCACGGATACGCAGTATTTT.

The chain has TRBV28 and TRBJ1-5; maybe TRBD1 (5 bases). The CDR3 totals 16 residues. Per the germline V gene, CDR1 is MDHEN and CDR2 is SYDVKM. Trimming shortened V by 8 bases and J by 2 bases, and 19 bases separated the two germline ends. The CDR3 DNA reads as TGTGCCAGCCGACGGGGGGAGCCGGGGGGCAATCAGCCCCAGCATTTT. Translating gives CASRRGEPGGNQPQHF.

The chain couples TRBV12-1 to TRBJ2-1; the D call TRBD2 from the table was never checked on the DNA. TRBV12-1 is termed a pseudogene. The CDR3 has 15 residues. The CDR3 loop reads CALTHGNASYNEQFF. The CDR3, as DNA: TGTGCCCTAACCCACGGGAATGCTTCCTACAATGAGCAGTTCTTC.

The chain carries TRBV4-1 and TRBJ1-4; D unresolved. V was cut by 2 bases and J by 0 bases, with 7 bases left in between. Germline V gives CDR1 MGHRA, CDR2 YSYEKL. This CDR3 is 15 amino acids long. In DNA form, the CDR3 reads TGCGCCAGCAGCCAAAGAAGAGCAACTAATGAAAAACTGTTTTTT. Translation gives CASSQRRATNEKLFF.

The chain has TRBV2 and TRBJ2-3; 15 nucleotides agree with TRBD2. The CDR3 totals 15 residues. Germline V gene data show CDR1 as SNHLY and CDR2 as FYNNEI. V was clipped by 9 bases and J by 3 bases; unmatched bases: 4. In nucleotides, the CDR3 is TGTGCCAGTGGCGGGACTAGCGGGGGGACAGATACGCAGTATTTT. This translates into CASGGTSGGTDTQYF.

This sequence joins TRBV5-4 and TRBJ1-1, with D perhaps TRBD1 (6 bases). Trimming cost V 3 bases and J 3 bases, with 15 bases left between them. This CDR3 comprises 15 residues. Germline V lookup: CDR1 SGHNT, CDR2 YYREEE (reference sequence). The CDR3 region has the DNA TGTGCCAGCAGCTCGAGGGACACTTCCTACACTGAAGCTTTCTTT. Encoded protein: CASSSRDTSYTEAFF.

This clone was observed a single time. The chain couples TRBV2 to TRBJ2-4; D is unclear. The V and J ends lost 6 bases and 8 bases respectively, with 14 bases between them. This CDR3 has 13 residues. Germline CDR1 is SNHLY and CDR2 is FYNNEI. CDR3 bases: TGTGCCAGCAGCCCCTCCGCCGGGTACATTCAGTACTTC. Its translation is CASSPSAGYIQYF.

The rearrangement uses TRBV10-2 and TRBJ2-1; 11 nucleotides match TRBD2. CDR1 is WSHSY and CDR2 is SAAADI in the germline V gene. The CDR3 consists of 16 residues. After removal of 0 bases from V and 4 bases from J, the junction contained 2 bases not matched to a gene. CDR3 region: CASSESRTSGYNEQFF. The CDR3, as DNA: TGCGCCAGCAGTGAGTCCCGGACTAGCGGGTACAATGAGCAGTTCTTC.

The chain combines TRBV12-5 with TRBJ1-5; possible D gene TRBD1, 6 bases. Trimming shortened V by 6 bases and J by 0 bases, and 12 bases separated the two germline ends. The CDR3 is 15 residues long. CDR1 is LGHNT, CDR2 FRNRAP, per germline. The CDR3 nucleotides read TGTGCTAGTGGACATGGGACAAATAGCAATCAGCCCCAGCATTTT. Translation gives CASGHGTNSNQPQHF.

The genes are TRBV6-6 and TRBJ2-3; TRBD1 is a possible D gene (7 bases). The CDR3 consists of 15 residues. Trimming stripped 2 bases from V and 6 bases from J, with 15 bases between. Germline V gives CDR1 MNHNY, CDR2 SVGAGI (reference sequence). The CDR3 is CASSYGGGSVDTQYF. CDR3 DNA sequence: TGTGCCAGCAGTTACGGAGGGGGCTCCGTGGATACGCAGTATTTT.

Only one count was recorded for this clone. The chain's CDR3 is CASSGGSSYNSPLHF. For the CDR3, the DNA is TGTGCCAGTTCGGGGGGGAGCTCCTATAATTCACCCCTCCACTTT. The chain combines TRBV6-5 with TRBJ1-6; D is perhaps TRBD1 (5 bases). V lost 9 bases and J 0 bases, leaving 12 bases between the germline ends. This CDR3 contains 15 residues. Per germline, CDR1 MNHEY and CDR2 SVGAGI.